Given below is one T cell receptor (beta chain) in context. J was trimmed by 6 bases and V by 7 bases; bases with no gene match: 13. The CDR3 runs 15 residues. CDR1 and CDR2 from the germline V gene are SNHLY and FYNNEI. This sample is drawn from a study of cytomegalovirus exposure and HLA in healthy donors. PCR involved 60 Vbeta and 13 Jbeta primers. The table came from immunoSEQ multiplex PCR; TCRdb's copy has only in-frame clones and leaves some out. Found here are 110,000 to 150,000 clones, about 80% of them singletons; the top ten hold roughly 1.2%. Input material: PBMCs. The receptor comes from a male donor in good health and CMV-seropositive. V usage is TRBV2 and J usage is TRBJ2-3; 7 bases map to TRBD1. CDR3 nucleotides: TGTGCCAGCACCAGAGACAGGGCCAGCGCGGATACGCAGTATTTT. Its translation: CASTRDRASADTQYF.